This T cell receptor beta chain was recorded in a study of cytomegalovirus exposure and HLA in healthy donors. Broader study findings: Several top significant clusters appeared, in a later analysis, to be linked to common viral pathogens. The authors later linked a missense DCLRE1C variant to TCR beta V- and J-gene trimming. The authors confirmed in vitro that a few CMV-associated chains were specific for CMV antigens.

The CDR3 covers 14 residues. The ends lost 6 bases at V and 5 bases at J; junction bases unmatched: 7. Germline assignment: CDR1 MGHDK and CDR2 SYGVNS. PCR was performed using 60 Vbeta and 13 Jbeta primers. The data were produced by immunoSEQ multiplex PCR, yet TCRdb's version contains in-frame clones alone and is incomplete. The table has about 130,000 clones, almost 85% seen once. As regards this clone: Its antigen remains unknown.

The receptor was isolated from a boy aged 2 to 10 in good health and CMV-seronegative. The material sequenced was PBMCs. The chain joins TRBV25-1 to TRBJ2-3, with TRBD2 matching 8 bases. The CDR3 sequence: CASSGLAEVDTQYF. The CDR3 nucleotides are TGTGCCAGCAGCGGACTAGCCGAGGTAGATACGCAGTATTTT.